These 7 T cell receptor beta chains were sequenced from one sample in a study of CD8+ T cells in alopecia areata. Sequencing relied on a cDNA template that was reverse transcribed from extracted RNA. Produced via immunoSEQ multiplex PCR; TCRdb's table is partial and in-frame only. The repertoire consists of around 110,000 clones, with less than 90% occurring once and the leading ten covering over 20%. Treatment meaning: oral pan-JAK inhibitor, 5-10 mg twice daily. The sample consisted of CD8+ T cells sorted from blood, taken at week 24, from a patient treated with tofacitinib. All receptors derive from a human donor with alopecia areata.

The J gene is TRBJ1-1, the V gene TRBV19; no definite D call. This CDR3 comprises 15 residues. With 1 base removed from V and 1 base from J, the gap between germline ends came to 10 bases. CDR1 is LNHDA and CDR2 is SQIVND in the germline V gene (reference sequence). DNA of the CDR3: TGTGCCAGTAGTATAGCTTCCAGTCCGAACACTGAAGCTTTCTTT. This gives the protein CASSIASSPNTEAFF.

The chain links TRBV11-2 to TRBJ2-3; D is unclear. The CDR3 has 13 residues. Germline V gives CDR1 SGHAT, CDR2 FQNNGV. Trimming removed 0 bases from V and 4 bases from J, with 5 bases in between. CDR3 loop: CASSLDPPDTQYF. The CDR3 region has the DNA TGTGCCAGCAGCTTAGATCCCCCAGATACGCAGTATTTT.

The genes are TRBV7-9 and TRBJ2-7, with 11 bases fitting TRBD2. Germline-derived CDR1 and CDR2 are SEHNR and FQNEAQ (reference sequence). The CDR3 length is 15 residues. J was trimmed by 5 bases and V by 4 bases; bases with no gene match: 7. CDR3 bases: TGTGCCAGCAGCTCCCCCACTAGCGGGGGAAACGAGCAGTACTTC. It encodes CASSSPTSGGNEQYF.

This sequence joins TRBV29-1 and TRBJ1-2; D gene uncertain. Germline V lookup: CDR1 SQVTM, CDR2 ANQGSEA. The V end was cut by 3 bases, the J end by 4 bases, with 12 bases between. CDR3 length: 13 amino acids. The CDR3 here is CSVDSLGGYGYTF. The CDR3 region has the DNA TGCAGCGTTGATAGTCTAGGAGGCTATGGCTACACCTTC.

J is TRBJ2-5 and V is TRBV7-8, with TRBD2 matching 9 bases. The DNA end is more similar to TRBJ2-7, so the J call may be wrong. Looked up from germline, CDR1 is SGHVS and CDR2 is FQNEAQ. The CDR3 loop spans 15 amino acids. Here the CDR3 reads CASSPRGGADYEQYF. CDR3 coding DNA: TGTGCCAGCAGCCCCCGCGGGGGGGCCGACTACGAGCAGTACTTC.

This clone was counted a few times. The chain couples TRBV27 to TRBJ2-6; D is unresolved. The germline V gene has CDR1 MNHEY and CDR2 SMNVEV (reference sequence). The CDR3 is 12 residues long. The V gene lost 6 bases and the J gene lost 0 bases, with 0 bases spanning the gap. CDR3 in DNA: TGTGCCAGCAGCTCTGGGGCCAACGTCCTGACTTTC. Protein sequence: CASSSGANVLTF.

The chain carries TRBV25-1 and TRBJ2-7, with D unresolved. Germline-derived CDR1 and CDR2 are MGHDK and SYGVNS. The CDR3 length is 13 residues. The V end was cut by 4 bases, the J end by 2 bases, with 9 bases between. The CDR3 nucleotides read TGTGCCAGCAGTGGGGTAGGAACCTACGAGCAGTACTTC. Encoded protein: CASSGVGTYEQYF.